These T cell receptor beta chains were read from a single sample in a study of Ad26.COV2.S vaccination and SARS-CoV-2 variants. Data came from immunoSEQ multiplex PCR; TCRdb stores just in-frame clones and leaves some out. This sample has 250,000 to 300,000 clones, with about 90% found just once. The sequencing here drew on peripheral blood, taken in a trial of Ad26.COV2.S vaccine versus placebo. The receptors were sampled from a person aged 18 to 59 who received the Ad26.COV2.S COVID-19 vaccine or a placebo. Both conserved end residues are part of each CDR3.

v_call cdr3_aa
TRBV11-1 CASSPDTRTGELFF
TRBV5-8 CASSLARGAWNTEAFF
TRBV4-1 CASSQQEGQGYEQYF
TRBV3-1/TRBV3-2 CASSQDGAGGLTDTQYF
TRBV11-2 CASSSGQIYQETQYF
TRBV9 CASNPGAGELFF
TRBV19 CASSIRLATGELFF
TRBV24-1 CATSGGTGMNTEAFF
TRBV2 CASRSDSGGEPQHF
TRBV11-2 CASSPGAAWVPGANVLTF
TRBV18 CASSPTGIRTDTQYF
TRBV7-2 CASSLRTGVNTEAFF
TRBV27 CATSGLAGGDTQYF
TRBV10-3 CAIMPTSGRVADTQYF
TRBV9 CASSDTPSSGNEQFF
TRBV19 CASSIYNEQFF
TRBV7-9 CASTSPPSTDTQYF
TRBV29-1 CSVELGGAGNTIYF
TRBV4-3 CASSQVGGTNEKLFF
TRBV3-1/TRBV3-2 CASSLRGRSLTDTQYF
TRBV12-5 CASGLDRANTGELFF
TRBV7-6 CASSLGDRVPAFF
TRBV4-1 CASSPLAGVRFNEQFF
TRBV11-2 CASSSQGNTEAFF
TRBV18 CASSPSATGVVDTQYF
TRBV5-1 CASTDGGTGVYEQYF
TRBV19 CASSGLSTAETQYF
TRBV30 CAWSRGTSNQPQHF
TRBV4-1 CASSQGGRVPKNIQYF
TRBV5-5 CASSLGLAGGPPYEQYF
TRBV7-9 CASSLSGDTEAFF
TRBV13 CASTLRIPGQTKWRELFF
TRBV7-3 CASSPSVGQGNTEAFF
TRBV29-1 CSVSNRAGANVLTF
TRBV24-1 CATSDPVTGYTF
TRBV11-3 CASSSRGGETQYF
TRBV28 CASSTGTASSYEQYF
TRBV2 CASSRQGGSNQPQHF
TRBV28 CASSNDRPYQPQHF
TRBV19 CATRDYREQYF
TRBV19 CASKGASGGNEQFF
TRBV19 CASSLLAGAQETQYF
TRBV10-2 CASSDATSSYNSPLHF
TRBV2 CASSETRQGSGQPQHF
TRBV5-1 CASSKEPTGNGYTF
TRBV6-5 CASSNYQGGTDTQYF
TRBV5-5 CASSLKLATLWKSSYNEQFF
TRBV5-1 CASSTGGQTSGYTF
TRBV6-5 CASSLGLFRELFF
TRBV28 CASNNRDTEAFF
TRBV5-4 CASRGSGQGIYGYTF
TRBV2 CGGSSTSYEQYF
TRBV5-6 CASSWSGANVLTF
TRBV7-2 CASSLGLRKETQYF
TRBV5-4 CASSLEWGASEYF
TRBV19 CASSTSSSTAYNEQFF
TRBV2 CASKVGGYTEAFF